This paragraph reports one TCR beta chain. This sample stems from a study of CD8+ T cells in alopecia areata. Across the study: The study gave tofacitinib for 6 to 18 months, then 6 months off drug. Patients given treatment had severity scored by the percentage of scalp area affected.

The CDR3 is made up of 14 amino acids. Germline CDR1 and CDR2: SGHVS and FQNEAQ. V lost 5 bases and J lost 0, with 10 bases in between. The treatment is: oral pan-JAK inhibitor, 5-10 mg twice daily. Reverse transcription of extracted RNA yielded cDNA, which provided the sequencing template. Generated by immunoSEQ multiplex PCR, the TCRdb table keeps only in-frame clones and is missing some. Among around 100,000 clones listed, roughly 50% were seen once. The TCR comes from a human donor with alopecia areata. Material: CD8+ T cells sorted from blood, obtained at week 24, from a patient treated with tofacitinib. This sequence joins TRBV7-8 and TRBJ1-1, with no clear D. Here the CDR3 DNA reads TGTGCCAGCAGCCTCGGGGATATGAACACTGAAGCTTTCTTT. Its translation is CASSLGDMNTEAFF.